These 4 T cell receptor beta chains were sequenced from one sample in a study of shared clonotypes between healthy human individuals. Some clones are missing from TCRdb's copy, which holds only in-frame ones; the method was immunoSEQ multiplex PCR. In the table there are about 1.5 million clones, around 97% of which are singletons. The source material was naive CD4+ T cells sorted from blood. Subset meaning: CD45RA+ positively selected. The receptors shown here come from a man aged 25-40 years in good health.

This CDR3 reads CASSRLAGVRETQYF. CDR3 sequence (DNA): TGTGCCAGCAGCCGACTAGCGGGAGTAAGGGAGACCCAGTACTTC. The chain employs TRBV7-2 and TRBJ2-5; 12 nucleotides line up with TRBD2. From germline, CDR1 is SGHTA and CDR2 FQGNSA. There are 15 residues in the CDR3. After removal of 5 bases from V and 5 bases from J, the junction contained 6 bases not matched to a gene.

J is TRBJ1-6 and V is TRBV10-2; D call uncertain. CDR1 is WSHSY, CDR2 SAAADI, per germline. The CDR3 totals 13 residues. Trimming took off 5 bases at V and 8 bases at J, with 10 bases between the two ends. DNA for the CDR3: TGCGCCAGCAGTCGGATTGCCGATTCACCCCTCCACTTT. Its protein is CASSRIADSPLHF.

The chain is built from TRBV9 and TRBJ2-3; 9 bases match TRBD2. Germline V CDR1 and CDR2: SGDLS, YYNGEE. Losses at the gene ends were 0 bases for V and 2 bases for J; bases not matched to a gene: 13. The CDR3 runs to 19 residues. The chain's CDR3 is CASSVEGVGLAGLTDTQYF. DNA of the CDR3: TGTGCCAGCAGCGTAGAGGGGGTAGGGCTAGCGGGACTCACAGATACGCAGTATTTT.

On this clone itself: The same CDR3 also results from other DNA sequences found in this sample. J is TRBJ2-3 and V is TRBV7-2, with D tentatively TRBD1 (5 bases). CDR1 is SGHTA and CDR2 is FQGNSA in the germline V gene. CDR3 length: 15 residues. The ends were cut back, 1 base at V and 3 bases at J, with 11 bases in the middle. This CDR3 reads CASSLVQGATDTQYF. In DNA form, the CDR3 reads TGTGCCAGCAGCTTAGTCCAAGGGGCGACAGATACGCAGTATTTT.